The text below deals with one T cell receptor (beta chain). This sample stems from a study of control samples from healthy donors and cancer patients. Assay: immunoSEQ multiplex PCR; the TCRdb copy retains only in-frame clones and omits some. The data hold 140,000 to 150,000 clones, with 75% to 90% observed a single time. The receptor was isolated from a man younger than 45 in good health. What was sequenced was blood.

The CDR3 is CASTNGGGETQYF. The CDR3 DNA sequence: TGTGCCAGCACCAATGGCGGTGGGGAGACCCAGTACTTC. The chain employs TRBV6-5 and TRBJ2-5; unclear D gene. V was trimmed by 7 bases and J by 5 bases, leaving 14 bases between them. The CDR3 covers 13 residues. Germline lookup yields CDR1 MNHEY and CDR2 SVGAGI.